The 21 T cell receptor beta chains below all came from one sample that was sequenced in a study of identical twins listed by TCRdb under 2016. Preparation of the library involved 5' RACE. Sequencer: Illumina HiSeq 2000. Through fastp at Q25 and MiXCR, TCRdb rebuilt clones from the public reads, retaining in-frame beta chains. Every distinct CDR3 protein forms one entry, paired with its most common genes and DNA. Counted in this sample were approximately 670,000 distinct CDR3 sequences; approximately 6% of them appeared once. Roughly 1.8% of the sample goes to the ten largest clones. Input material: naive T cells sorted from blood. The cell subset or site label on this specimen signifies: cells isolated with a human naive T-cell isolation kit. These receptors came from a man aged 18-30 years in good health.

This clonotype has more than one count but fewer than ten. The chain links TRBV9 to TRBJ1-2; the D gene is possibly TRBD1 (5 bases). Germline CDR1 is SGDLS and CDR2 is YYNGEE. This CDR3 is built from 13 residues. The V and J ends lost 4 bases and 4 bases respectively, with 11 bases between them. The CDR3 spells CASSPDGTYGYTF. CDR3 coding DNA: TGTGCCAGCAGCCCGGACGGGACCTATGGCTACACCTTC.

This clonotype was found many times. The chain joins TRBV12-3 or TRBV12-4 to TRBJ2-1; 7 bases are shared with TRBD1. This CDR3 is built from 13 residues. The trim removed 10 bases at V and 5 bases at J, leaving 8 bases unmatched. The CDR3 region has the DNA TGTGCCATCATGAACAGGGGAAACAATGAGCAGTTCTTC. This encodes CAIMNRGNNEQFF.

This clonotype has a count of ten or more. The V gene is TRBV20-1, the J gene TRBJ2-1; 13 nucleotides align to TRBD2. Germline CDR1 DFQATT, CDR2 SNEGSKA (reference sequence). Germline trimming cut 6 bases from V and 6 bases from J; bases unmatched to any gene: 11. CDR3 length equals 16 residues. The CDR3 nucleotides read TGCAGTGCGACTGGACTAGCGGGAGCGTCAATCAATGAGCAGTTCTTC. The encoded protein is CSATGLAGASINEQFF.

In this sample, this clonotype turned up many times. The chain recombines TRBV14 with TRBJ2-7; 8 positions agree with TRBD1. Unmatched junction bases numbered 5, after V lost 2 bases and J lost 2 bases. Germline lookup yields CDR1 SGHDN and CDR2 FVKESK. The CDR3 runs 15 residues. The CDR3 protein is CASSQPRDRPYEQYF. Here the CDR3 DNA reads TGTGCCAGCAGCCAACCCCGGGACAGGCCCTACGAGCAGTACTTC.

This clonotype was observed at least ten times. V gene TRBV6-2 or TRBV6-3 combines with J gene TRBJ2-7; D perhaps matches TRBD2 (5 bases). Germline CDR1 MNHEY, CDR2 SVGEGT. This CDR3 is 14 amino acids long. The germline V and J ends were trimmed by 4 bases and 2 bases, with 12 bases remaining between them. This chain's CDR3 is CASSSVDSPYEQYF. The DNA for the CDR3 is TGTGCCAGCAGTTCCGTGGACTCCCCCTACGAGCAGTACTTC.

In its sample, this clonotype was seen a few times. This chain links TRBV19 with TRBJ2-1; 13 nucleotides line up with TRBD2. CDR1 is LNHDA and CDR2 is SQIVND in the germline V gene (reference sequence). The V segment lost 6 bases and the J segment 9 bases; nucleotides outside the gene matches: 5. This CDR3 is built from 14 residues. Written as DNA, the CDR3 is TGTGCCAGTAGCTGGACTAGCGGGAGAGGTGAGCAGTTCTTC. Protein product: CASSWTSGRGEQFF.

In this sample, this clonotype turned up a few times. An end of the junction differs from the germline gene, which may be a read error. The rearrangement links TRBV12-3 or TRBV12-4 to TRBJ2-1; 10 bases align to TRBD1. CDR3 size: 14 residues. The CDR3 nucleotides read TGTGCCAGCGGACAAAATCCCCCGGGACAGGGGTTAAAATTC. It specifies CASGQNPPGQGLKF.

A few counts support this clonotype. The V and J genes are TRBV24-1 and TRBJ2-1; the match to TRBD1 covers 8 bases. The V gene's germline CDR1 is KGHDR and CDR2 SFDVKD. The CDR3 is 17 residues long. With V trimmed by 3 bases and J by 2 bases, 8 bases remained unmatched. The CDR3 nucleotides are TGTGCCACCAGTGATGCGACGGGACAGGCGACCTACAATGAGCAGTTCTTC. Protein product: CATSDATGQATYNEQFF.

This clonotype was counted only a few times. V usage is TRBV9 and J usage is TRBJ1-2; D unclear. Per the germline V gene, CDR1 is SGDLS and CDR2 is YYNGEE. V was clipped by 7 bases and J by 4 bases, with 11 bases between them. The CDR3 runs to 12 residues. The CDR3 nucleotides read TGTGCCAGCCGCCGGGGAAGCTATGGCTACACCTTC. Residues: CASRRGSYGYTF.

There are a few counts of this clonotype. The chain links TRBV6-2 or TRBV6-3 to TRBJ2-3; 7 bases align to TRBD2. Trimming removed 2 bases from V and 4 bases from J; junction bases left unmatched: 3. CDR1 MNHEY and CDR2 SVGEGT come from the germline V gene. The CDR3 covers 14 residues. CDR3 region: CASSYLAGADTQYF. The CDR3 DNA sequence: TGTGCCAGCAGTTACCTTGCGGGAGCAGATACGCAGTATTTT.

The rearrangement joins TRBV5-1 to TRBJ1-6; D is possibly TRBD1 (5 bases). The CDR3 sequence is 16 residues long. Germline CDR1 and CDR2: SGHRS and YFSETQ. V was cut by 4 bases and J by 7 bases, with 18 bases left in between. CDR3 in amino acids: CASSPDGSGGNSPLHF. CDR3 nucleotide sequence: TGCGCCAGCAGCCCGGACGGGAGTGGGGGGAATTCACCCCTCCACTTT.

This clonotype was observed many times. The chain links TRBV6-6 to TRBJ1-1; 8 bases fit TRBD1. J gave up 3 bases and V 9 bases, and 3 bases lay outside the gene matches. Germline V gene sequence: CDR1 MNHNY, CDR2 SVGAGI (reference sequence). CDR3 length: 12 amino acids. CDR3 nucleotides: TGTGCCAGTCGGACAGGGCACACTGAAGCTTTCTTT. Translating gives CASRTGHTEAFF.

A few counts support this clonotype. The V call is TRBV19, the J call TRBJ2-1; tentatively, D is TRBD1 or TRBD2 (5 bases each). Germline V gene sequence: CDR1 LNHDA, CDR2 SQIVND (reference sequence). V was shortened by 5 bases and J by 7 bases, with 18 bases between the two germline ends. There are 15 residues in the CDR3. The CDR3: CASSAGTTGINEQFF. CDR3 nucleotides: TGTGCCAGTAGTGCCGGGACCACGGGGATAAATGAGCAGTTCTTC.

This clonotype was seen repeatedly, ten times or more. The gene calls are TRBV6-5 and TRBJ2-3, with 7 bases identical to TRBD2. With V trimmed by 4 bases and J by 3 bases, 7 bases remained unmatched. Germline CDR1 is MNHEY and CDR2 is SVGAGI. The CDR3 runs to 15 residues. The CDR3 sequence is CASSSREALTDTQYF. The CDR3 DNA follows: TGTGCCAGCAGTTCCCGGGAGGCCCTAACAGATACGCAGTATTTT.

Ten or more counts support this clonotype. This rearrangement joins TRBV10-3 to TRBJ2-7, with TRBD2 identical over 11 bases. The CDR3 runs 19 residues. From germline, CDR1 is ENHRY and CDR2 SYGVKD. The ends lost 0 bases at V and 2 bases at J; junction bases unmatched: 12. In nucleotides, the CDR3 is TGTGCCATCAGTGAGTCACCAGGGAAACTAGCGGGAGTCCCCTACGAGCAGTACTTC. Protein: CAISESPGKLAGVPYEQYF.

This clonotype was observed many times. The chain uses TRBV7-9 and TRBJ1-5; 9 bases are shared with TRBD1. The CDR3 runs to 14 residues. Germline loops: CDR1 SEHNR, CDR2 FQNEAQ (reference sequence). The V segment lost 5 bases and the J segment 9 bases; nucleotides outside the gene matches: 8. CDR3 protein: CASSLGTGSLPQHF. CDR3 sequence (DNA): TGTGCCAGCAGCCTCGGGACAGGGAGTTTGCCCCAGCATTTT.

This clonotype was seen a few times. V is TRBV19 and J is TRBJ1-5; no clear D gene. Germline loops: CDR1 LNHDA, CDR2 SQIVND (reference sequence). CDR3 size: 9 residues. The V end lost 8 bases, the J end lost 11 bases, and 7 bases lay between the germline ends. The CDR3 nucleotides are TGTGCCAGTGGGAAATCCCAGCATTTT. This codes for CASGKSQHF. Combining the CDR3 with reference TRBV19 and TRBJ1-5 gives the whole variable domain DGGITQSPKYLFRKEGQNVTLSCEQNLNHDAMYWYRQDPGQGLRLIYYSQIVNDFQKGDIAEGYSVSREKKESFPLTVTSAQKNPTAFYLCASGKSQHFGDGTRLSIL.

This clonotype was found many times. The gene calls are TRBV28 and TRBJ2-5; D tentatively reads TRBD1 or TRBD2 (5 bases each). Germline V CDR1 and CDR2: MDHEN, SYDVKM. This CDR3 spans 16 amino acids. Trimming cost V 2 bases and J 2 bases, with 15 bases left between them. DNA for the CDR3: TGTGCCAGCAGTTTAGAAACCGGGACGTCGCAAGAGACCCAGTACTTC. The encoded protein is CASSLETGTSQETQYF.

This clonotype was picked up many times. V usage is TRBV28 and J usage is TRBJ2-2; the D is unclear. The CDR3 totals 12 residues. Deletions cut 6 bases from V and 4 bases from J, with 6 bases between. CDR1 MDHEN and CDR2 SYDVKM come from the germline V gene. CDR3 in amino acids: CASRSVTGELFF. The CDR3 coding sequence is TGTGCCAGCAGATCCGTCACCGGGGAGCTGTTTTTT.

This clonotype was seen many times. J is TRBJ2-1 and V is TRBV29-1; possible D gene TRBD1, 6 bases. V was shortened by 2 bases and J by 8 bases, with 10 bases between the two germline ends. Per the germline V gene, CDR1 is SQVTM and CDR2 is ANQGSEA. This CDR3 is 12 amino acids long. The CDR3 spells CSVETTGHEQFF. Here the CDR3 DNA reads TGCAGCGTTGAAACGACAGGCCATGAGCAGTTCTTC.

In its sample, this clonotype was seen many times. J is TRBJ2-7 and V is TRBV6-1, with TRBD2 identical over 13 bases. CDR3 length: 19 amino acids. Germline CDR1 and CDR2: MNHNS and SASEGT. The V gene end was trimmed by 5 bases and the J gene end by 2 bases; junction bases not matched to a gene: 15. For the CDR3, the DNA is TGTGCCAGCAGTCCCCATGGGGCACTAGCGGGAGGGGTGGCCTACGAGCAGTACTTC. Its protein product is CASSPHGALAGGVAYEQYF.